The 12 T cell receptor beta chains below all came from one sample that was sequenced in a study of cytomegalovirus exposure and HLA in healthy donors. PCR involved 60 Vbeta and 13 Jbeta primers. Clones were read by immunoSEQ multiplex PCR, and TCRdb kept only the in-frame ones, dropping some. This table has about 140,000 clones, approximately 80% appearing once. Specimen: PBMCs. The receptors stem from a woman between 40 and 50 years old in good health and CMV-seropositive.

The rearrangement uses TRBV5-4 and TRBJ2-7, with 10 bases aligning to TRBD2. J gave up 5 bases and V 4 bases, and 9 bases lay outside the gene matches. Germline V CDR1 and CDR2: SGHNT, YYREEE (reference sequence). CDR3 length: 15 residues. CDR3 region: CASSTEAGGPDEQYF. CDR3 sequence (DNA): TGTGCCAGCAGCACAGAAGCGGGAGGGCCCGACGAGCAGTACTTC.

The chain couples TRBV19 to TRBJ1-2; D not certain. CDR1 and CDR2 from the germline V gene are LNHDA and SQIVND (reference sequence). The CDR3 has 14 residues. V lost 5 bases to trimming and J lost 4 bases, with 14 bases between them. CDR3 sequence (DNA): TGTGCCAGTAGTCGCCCGGGCGGGTCCTATGGCTACACCTTC. This sequence encodes CASSRPGGSYGYTF.

This clone appeared once. The J gene is TRBJ1-5, the V gene TRBV28; TRBD1 matches at 7 bases. Germline values: CDR1 MDHEN, CDR2 SYDVKM. The CDR3 covers 14 residues. With V trimmed by 4 bases and J by 6 bases, 6 bases remained unmatched. CDR3 sequence reads: CASSSEGGGQPQHF. Written as DNA, the CDR3 is TGTGCCAGCAGTTCAGAAGGGGGCGGTCAGCCCCAGCATTTT.

The V and J genes are TRBV11-1 and TRBJ1-1; D is possibly TRBD1 (6 bases). The CDR3 runs 16 residues. Trimming stripped 5 bases from V and 10 bases from J, with 26 bases between. The germline CDR1 and CDR2 sequences are SGHAT and FQDESV (reference sequence). This CDR3 is CASSPYPKTGSSGAFF. Written as DNA, the CDR3 is TGTGCCAGCAGCCCGTACCCTAAAACAGGGTCGTCAGGAGCTTTCTTT.

The V call is TRBV28, the J call TRBJ2-1; perhaps TRBD1 as D (6 bases). CDR3 length: 14 residues. CDR1 is MDHEN and CDR2 is SYDVKM in the germline V gene. The germline V and J ends were trimmed by 8 bases and 4 bases, with 15 bases remaining between them. DNA of the CDR3: TGTGCCAGCGGACGACCACAGGGTTACAATGAGCAGTTCTTC. This sequence encodes CASGRPQGYNEQFF.

V usage is TRBV14 and J usage is TRBJ2-7; 9 nucleotides line up with TRBD1. Germline assignment: CDR1 SGHDN and CDR2 FVKESK. CDR3 length equals 15 residues. Unmatched junction bases numbered 7, after V lost 5 bases and J lost 2 bases. CDR3 amino acids: CASSVGTGFTYEQYF. Written as DNA, the CDR3 is TGTGCCAGCAGCGTCGGGACAGGGTTTACCTACGAGCAGTACTTC.

The chain is built from TRBV10-3 and TRBJ1-1, with TRBD1 matching 7 bases. The V and J ends lost 6 bases and 3 bases, in that order; junction bases with no gene match: 7. Germline V CDR1 and CDR2: ENHRY, SYGVKD. The CDR3 has 14 amino acids. CDR3 sequence: CAIRLGGADTEAFF. The DNA for the CDR3 is TGTGCCATCAGGCTAGGGGGCGCGGACACTGAAGCTTTCTTT.

The CDR3 region is CASSQDKTGGYLYQETQYF. The DNA for the CDR3 is TGTGCCAGCAGCCAAGATAAAACAGGGGGCTATCTGTACCAAGAGACCCAGTACTTC. The rearrangement uses TRBV14 and TRBJ2-5; 9 nucleotides line up with TRBD1. The J segment lost 0 bases and the V segment lost 0 bases, leaving 11 bases of the junction unmatched. CDR3 length equals 19 residues. Germline CDR1 and CDR2: SGHDN and FVKESK.

There are a few counts of this clone. The V call is TRBV28, the J call TRBJ1-5; D gene ambiguous. The V and J ends lost 3 bases and 6 bases respectively, with 12 bases between them. CDR1 and CDR2 from the germline V gene are MDHEN and SYDVKM. CDR3 length equals 14 residues. The CDR3 loop reads CASSFRVSVQPQHF. The CDR3 coding sequence is TGTGCCAGCAGTTTCCGGGTATCGGTTCAGCCCCAGCATTTT.

The J gene is TRBJ2-1, the V gene TRBV19; D remains unclear. V shed 5 bases and J shed 6 bases, with 14 bases lying between them. This CDR3 is 14 amino acids long. Germline assignment: CDR1 LNHDA and CDR2 SQIVND (reference sequence). The CDR3: CASSPVGVTNEQFF. The CDR3 nucleotides are TGTGCCAGTAGTCCCGTCGGAGTAACCAATGAGCAGTTCTTC.

This clone was seen more than once but under ten times. The genes are TRBV6-5 and TRBJ2-7; 11 bases agree with TRBD1. This CDR3 has 15 amino acids. Germline V CDR1 and CDR2: MNHEY, SVGAGI. J was trimmed by 7 bases and V by 6 bases; bases with no gene match: 11. The DNA of the CDR3 is TGTGCCAGCAGAGGACAGGGGGCGGAGGATAGGGAGCAGTACTTC. It is translated as CASRGQGAEDREQYF.

V gene TRBV27 combines with J gene TRBJ2-7; 10 nucleotides agree with TRBD1. Germline CDR1 MNHEY, CDR2 SMNVEV (reference sequence). The CDR3 totals 15 residues. V was clipped by 0 bases and J by 9 bases; unmatched bases: 8. The CDR3 protein is CASSLSAGQGNRQYF. The CDR3 DNA is TGTGCCAGCAGTTTATCGGCGGGACAGGGGAATCGGCAGTACTTC.